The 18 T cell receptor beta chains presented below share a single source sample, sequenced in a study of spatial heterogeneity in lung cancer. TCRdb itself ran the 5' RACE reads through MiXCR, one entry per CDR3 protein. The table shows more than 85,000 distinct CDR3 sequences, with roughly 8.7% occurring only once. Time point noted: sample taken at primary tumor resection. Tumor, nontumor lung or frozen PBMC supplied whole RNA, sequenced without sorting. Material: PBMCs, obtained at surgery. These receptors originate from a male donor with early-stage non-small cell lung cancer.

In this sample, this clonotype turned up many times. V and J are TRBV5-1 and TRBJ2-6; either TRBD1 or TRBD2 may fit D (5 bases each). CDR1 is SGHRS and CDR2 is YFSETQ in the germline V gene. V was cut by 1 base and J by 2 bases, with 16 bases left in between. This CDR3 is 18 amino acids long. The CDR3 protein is CASSLRQGEGPGANVLTF. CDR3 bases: TGCGCCAGCAGCTTGCGGCAGGGAGAGGGACCTGGGGCCAACGTCCTGACTTTC.

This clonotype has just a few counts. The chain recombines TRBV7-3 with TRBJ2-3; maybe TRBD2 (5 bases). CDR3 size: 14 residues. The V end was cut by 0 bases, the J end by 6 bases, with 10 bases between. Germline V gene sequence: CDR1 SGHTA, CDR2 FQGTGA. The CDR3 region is CASSLTGISDTQYF. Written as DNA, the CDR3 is TGTGCCAGCAGCTTAACCGGGATTAGCGATACGCAGTATTTT.

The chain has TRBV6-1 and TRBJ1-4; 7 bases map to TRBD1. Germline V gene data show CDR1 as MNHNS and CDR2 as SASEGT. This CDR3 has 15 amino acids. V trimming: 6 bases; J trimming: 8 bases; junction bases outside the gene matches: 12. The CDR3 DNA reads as TGTGCCAGCAGCTCTGGGACAGCGGGACCGGAAAAACTGTTTTTT. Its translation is CASSSGTAGPEKLFF.

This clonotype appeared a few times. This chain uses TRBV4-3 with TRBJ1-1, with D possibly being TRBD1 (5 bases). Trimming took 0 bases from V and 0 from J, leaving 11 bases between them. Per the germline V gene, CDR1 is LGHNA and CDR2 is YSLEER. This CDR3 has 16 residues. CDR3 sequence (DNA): TGCGCCAGCAGCCAAGACAGGGTACTATTGAACACTGAAGCTTTCTTT. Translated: CASSQDRVLLNTEAFF.

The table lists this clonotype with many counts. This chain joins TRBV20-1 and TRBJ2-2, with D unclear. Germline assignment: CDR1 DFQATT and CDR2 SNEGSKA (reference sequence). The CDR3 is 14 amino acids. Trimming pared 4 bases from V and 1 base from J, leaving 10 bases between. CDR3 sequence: CSAIKQLNTGELFF. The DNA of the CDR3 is TGCAGTGCTATTAAGCAGTTGAACACCGGGGAGCTGTTTTTT.

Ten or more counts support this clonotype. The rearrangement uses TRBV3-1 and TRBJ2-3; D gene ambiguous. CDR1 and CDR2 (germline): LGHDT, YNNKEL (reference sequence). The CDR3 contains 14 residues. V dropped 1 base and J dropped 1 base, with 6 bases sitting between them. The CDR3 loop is CASSQGVGTDTQYF. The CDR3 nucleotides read TGTGCCAGCAGCCAAGGTGTTGGCACAGATACGCAGTATTTT.

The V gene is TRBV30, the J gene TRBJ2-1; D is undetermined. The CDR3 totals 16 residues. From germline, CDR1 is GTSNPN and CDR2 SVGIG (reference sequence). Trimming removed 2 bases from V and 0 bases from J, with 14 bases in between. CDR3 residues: CAWSSRNSSSYNEQFF. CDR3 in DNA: TGTGCCTGGAGTTCCAGGAACTCGAGCTCCTACAATGAGCAGTTCTTC.

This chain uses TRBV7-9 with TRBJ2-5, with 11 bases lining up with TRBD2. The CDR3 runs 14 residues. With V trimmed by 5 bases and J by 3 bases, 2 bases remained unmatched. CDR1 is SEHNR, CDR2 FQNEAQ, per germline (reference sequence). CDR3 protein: CASSQTSGEETQYF. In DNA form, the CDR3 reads TGTGCCAGCAGCCAGACTAGCGGGGAAGAGACCCAGTACTTC. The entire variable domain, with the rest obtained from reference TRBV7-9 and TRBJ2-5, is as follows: DTGVSQNPRHKITKRGQNVTFRCDPISEHNRLYWYRQTLGQGPEFLTYFQNEAQLEKSRLLSDRFSAERPKGSFSTLEIQRTEQGDSAMYLCASSQTSGEETQYFGPGTRLLVL.

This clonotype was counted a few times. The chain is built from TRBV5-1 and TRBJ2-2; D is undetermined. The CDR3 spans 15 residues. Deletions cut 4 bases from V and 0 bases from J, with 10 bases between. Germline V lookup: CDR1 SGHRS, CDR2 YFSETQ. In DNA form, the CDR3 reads TGCGCCAGCAGCACGGACGGTCCGAACACCGGGGAGCTGTTTTTT. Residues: CASSTDGPNTGELFF.

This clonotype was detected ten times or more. The CDR3, as DNA: TGTGCCAGCTCGGAACAGCGTGGCAATCAGCCCCAGCATTTT. Amino acids: CASSEQRGNQPQHF. This chain links TRBV2 with TRBJ1-5; D gene unclear. Germline assignment: CDR1 SNHLY and CDR2 FYNNEI. The CDR3 contains 14 residues. Trimming stripped 8 bases from V and 2 bases from J, with 13 bases between. The whole variable domain, remainder taken from reference TRBV2 and TRBJ1-5, is EPEVTQTPSHQVTQMGQEVILRCVPISNHLYFYWYRQILGQKVEFLVSFYNNEISEKSEIFDDQFSVERPDGSNFTLKIRSTKLEDSAMYFCASSEQRGNQPQHFGDGTRLSIL.

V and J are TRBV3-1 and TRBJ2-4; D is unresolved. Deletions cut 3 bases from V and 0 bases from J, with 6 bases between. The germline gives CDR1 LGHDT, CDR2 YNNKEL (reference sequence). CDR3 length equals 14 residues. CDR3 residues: CASSHSVAKNIQYF. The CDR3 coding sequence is TGTGCCAGCAGCCATAGTGTAGCCAAAAACATTCAGTACTTC.

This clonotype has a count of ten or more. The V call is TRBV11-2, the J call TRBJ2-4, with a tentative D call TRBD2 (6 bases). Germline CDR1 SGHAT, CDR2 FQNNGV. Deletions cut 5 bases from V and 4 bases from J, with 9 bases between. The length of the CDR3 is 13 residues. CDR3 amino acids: CASSLSGKNIQYF. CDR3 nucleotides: TGTGCCAGCAGCCTCAGCGGGAAAAACATTCAGTACTTC.

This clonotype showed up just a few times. Here the CDR3 reads CASSFGTTDTQYF. CDR3 DNA: TGTGCCAGTAGCTTCGGGACTACCGATACGCAGTATTTT. This chain connects TRBV19 to TRBJ2-3; 7 nucleotides agree with TRBD2. Losses at the gene ends were 6 bases for V and 6 bases for J; bases not matched to a gene: 6. CDR3 length equals 13 residues. In germline, CDR1 is LNHDA, CDR2 SQIVND (reference sequence).

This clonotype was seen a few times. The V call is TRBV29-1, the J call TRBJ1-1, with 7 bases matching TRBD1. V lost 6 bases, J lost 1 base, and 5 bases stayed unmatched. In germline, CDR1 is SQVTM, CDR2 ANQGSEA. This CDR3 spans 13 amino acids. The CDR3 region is CSVGTDKNTEAFF. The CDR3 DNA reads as TGCAGCGTGGGGACAGACAAGAACACTGAAGCTTTCTTT.

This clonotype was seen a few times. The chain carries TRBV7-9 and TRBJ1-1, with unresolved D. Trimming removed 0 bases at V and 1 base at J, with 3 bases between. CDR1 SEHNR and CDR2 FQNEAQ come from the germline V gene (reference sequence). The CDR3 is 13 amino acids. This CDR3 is CASSLAANTEAFF. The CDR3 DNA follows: TGTGCCAGCAGCTTAGCAGCGAACACTGAAGCTTTCTTT.

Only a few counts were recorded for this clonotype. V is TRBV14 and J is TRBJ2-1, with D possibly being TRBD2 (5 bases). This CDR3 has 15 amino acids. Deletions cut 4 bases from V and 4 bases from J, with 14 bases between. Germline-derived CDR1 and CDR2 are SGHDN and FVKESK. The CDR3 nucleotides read TGTGCCAGCAGCCCAATTTCCGGGAATTACAATGAGCAGTTCTTC. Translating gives CASSPISGNYNEQFF.

The CDR3 DNA follows: TGTGCCAGCACCCGAAGTAGCGGGGGCCTAGTAACGCAGTATTTT. This codes for CASTRSSGGLVTQYF. V usage is TRBV6-5 and J usage is TRBJ2-3; TRBD2 aligns across 9 bases. The CDR3 consists of 15 residues. V shed 7 bases and J 9 bases; nucleotides not matched to a gene: 14. The germline V gene encodes CDR1 MNHEY and CDR2 SVGAGI.

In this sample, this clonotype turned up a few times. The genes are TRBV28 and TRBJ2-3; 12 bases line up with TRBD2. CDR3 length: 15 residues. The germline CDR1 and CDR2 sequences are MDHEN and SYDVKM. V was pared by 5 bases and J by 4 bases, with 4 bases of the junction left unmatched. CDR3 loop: CASSPTSGSPDTQYF. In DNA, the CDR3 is TGTGCCAGCAGTCCGACTAGCGGGAGCCCAGATACGCAGTATTTT.